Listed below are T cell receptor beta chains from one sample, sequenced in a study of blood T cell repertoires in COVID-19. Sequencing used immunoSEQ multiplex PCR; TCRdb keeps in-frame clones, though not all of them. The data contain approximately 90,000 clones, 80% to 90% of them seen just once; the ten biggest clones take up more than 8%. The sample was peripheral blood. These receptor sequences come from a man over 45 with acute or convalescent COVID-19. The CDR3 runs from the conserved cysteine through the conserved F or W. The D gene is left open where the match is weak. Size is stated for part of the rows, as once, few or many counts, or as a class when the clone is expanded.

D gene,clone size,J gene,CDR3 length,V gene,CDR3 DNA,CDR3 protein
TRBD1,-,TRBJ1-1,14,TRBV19,TGTGCCAGTAGAATGGGACAGACTAGACCTGAAGCTTTCTTT,CASRMGQTRPEAFF
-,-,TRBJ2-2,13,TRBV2,TGTGCCAGCGAATGGGCATACACCGGGGAGCTGTTTTTT,CASEWAYTGELFF
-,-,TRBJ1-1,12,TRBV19,TGTGCCAGAACCGAAGGGGGGGCGGAAGCTTTCTTT,CARTEGGAEAFF
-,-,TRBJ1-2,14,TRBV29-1,TGCAGCGTTGAGTCAGAAGAGGACATCTATGGCTACACCTTC,CSVESEEDIYGYTF
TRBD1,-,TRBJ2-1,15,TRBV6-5,TGTGCCAGCAGAGAGGGACAGAGCTCCTACAATGAGCAGTTCTTC,CASREGQSSYNEQFF
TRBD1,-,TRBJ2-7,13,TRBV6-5,TGTGCCAGCACCCAGGGACAGTACTACGAGCAGTACTTC,CASTQGQYYEQYF
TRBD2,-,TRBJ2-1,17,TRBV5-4,TGTGCCAGCAGGAGAGGCTCTAGCGGGGGGGTACAGGATGAGCAGTTCTTC,CASRRGSSGGVQDEQFF
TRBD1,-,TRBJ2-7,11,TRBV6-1,TGTGCCAGCAGTGACAGGGGGCCCGGGTACTTC,CASSDRGPGYF
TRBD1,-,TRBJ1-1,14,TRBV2,TGTGCCAGCGGGGGACAGGGCGGGAACACTGAAGCTTTCTTT,CASGGQGGNTEAFF
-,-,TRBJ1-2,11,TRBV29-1,TGCAGCGTTGTTCAGGGGTATGGCTACACCTTC,CSVVQGYGYTF
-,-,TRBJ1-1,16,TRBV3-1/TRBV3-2,TGTGCCAGCAGCCAAGTAAGGGGCCGAGGGGGCACTGAAGCTTTCTTT,CASSQVRGRGGTEAFF
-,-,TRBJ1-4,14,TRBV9,TGTGCCAGCAGCGCCGGGGATCTTAATGAAAAACTGTTTTTT,CASSAGDLNEKLFF
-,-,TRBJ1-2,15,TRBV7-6,TGTGCCAGCAGCCCCTCTGGGAGGGTGAACTATGGCTACACCTTC,CASSPSGRVNYGYTF
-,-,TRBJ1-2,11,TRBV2,TGTGCCAGCAGCCTGGACAGAAGCTACACCTTC,CASSLDRSYTF
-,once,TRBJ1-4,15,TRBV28,TGTGCCAGTAGCACCTTGGGGCAGAATAATGAAAAACTGTTTTTT,CASSTLGQNNEKLFF
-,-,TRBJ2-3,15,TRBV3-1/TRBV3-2,TGTGCCAGCAGCCCGTGGCAGGGCGAAGGAGATACGCAGTATTTT,CASSPWQGEGDTQYF
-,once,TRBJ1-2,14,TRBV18,TGTGCCAGCTCACCACCGCACAGTACCTATGGCTACACCTTC,CASSPPHSTYGYTF
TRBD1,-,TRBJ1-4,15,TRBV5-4,TGTGCCAGCAGCATCCAGGGGGCCCTTAATGAAAAACTGTTTTTT,CASSIQGALNEKLFF
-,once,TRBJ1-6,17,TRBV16,TGTGCCAGCAGCCAACTGCAACCCAGCTCCTATAATTCACCCCTCCACTTT,CASSQLQPSSYNSPLHF
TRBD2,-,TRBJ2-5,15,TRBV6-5,TGTGCCAGCACTATAGGGCTAGCGGGACTAGAGACCCAGTACTTC,CASTIGLAGLETQYF
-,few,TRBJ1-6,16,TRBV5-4,TGTGCCAGCAGCTTGGGAGCGACAGCGTGGAATTCACCCCTCCACTTT,CASSLGATAWNSPLHF
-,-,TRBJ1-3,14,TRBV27,TGTGCCAGCAGTCAAGCCGGTACTGGAAACACCATATATTTT,CASSQAGTGNTIYF